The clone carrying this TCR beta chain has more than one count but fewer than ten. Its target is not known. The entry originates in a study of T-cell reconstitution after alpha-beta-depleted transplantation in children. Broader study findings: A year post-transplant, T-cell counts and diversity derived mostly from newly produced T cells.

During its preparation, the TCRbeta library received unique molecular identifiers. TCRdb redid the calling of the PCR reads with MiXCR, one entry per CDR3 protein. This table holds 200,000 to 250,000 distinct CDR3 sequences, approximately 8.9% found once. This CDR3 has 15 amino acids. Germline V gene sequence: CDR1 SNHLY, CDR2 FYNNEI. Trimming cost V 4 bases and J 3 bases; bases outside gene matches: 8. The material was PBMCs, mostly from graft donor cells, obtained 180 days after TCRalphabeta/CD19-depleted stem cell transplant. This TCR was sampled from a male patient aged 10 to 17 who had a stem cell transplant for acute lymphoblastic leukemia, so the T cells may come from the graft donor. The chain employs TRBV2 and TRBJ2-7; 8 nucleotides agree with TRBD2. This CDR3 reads CASSAAGGPYYEQYF. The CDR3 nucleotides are TGTGCCAGCAGTGCCGCGGGGGGCCCCTACTACGAGCAGTACTTC.